This TCR beta chain was identified in a study of T cell changes during pregnancy in multiple sclerosis. V lost 6 bases and J lost 0; bases outside the gene matches: 5. From germline, CDR1 is LNHDA and CDR2 SQIVND (reference sequence). The CDR3 runs to 16 residues. This clone was counted a single time. Some clones are missing from TCRdb's copy, which holds only in-frame ones; the method was immunoSEQ multiplex PCR. The profile shows about 47,000 clones, 85% to 95% of them singletons. The receptor comes from a female donor with multiple sclerosis, enrolled in a pregnancy study. This material consisted of peripheral blood, taken in the second trimester of pregnancy. V usage is TRBV19 and J usage is TRBJ2-6; 7 nucleotides line up with TRBD1. CDR3 sequence reads: CASSDRAVSGANVLTF. The CDR3 bases are TGTGCCAGTAGCGACAGGGCCGTCTCTGGGGCCAACGTCCTGACTTTC.